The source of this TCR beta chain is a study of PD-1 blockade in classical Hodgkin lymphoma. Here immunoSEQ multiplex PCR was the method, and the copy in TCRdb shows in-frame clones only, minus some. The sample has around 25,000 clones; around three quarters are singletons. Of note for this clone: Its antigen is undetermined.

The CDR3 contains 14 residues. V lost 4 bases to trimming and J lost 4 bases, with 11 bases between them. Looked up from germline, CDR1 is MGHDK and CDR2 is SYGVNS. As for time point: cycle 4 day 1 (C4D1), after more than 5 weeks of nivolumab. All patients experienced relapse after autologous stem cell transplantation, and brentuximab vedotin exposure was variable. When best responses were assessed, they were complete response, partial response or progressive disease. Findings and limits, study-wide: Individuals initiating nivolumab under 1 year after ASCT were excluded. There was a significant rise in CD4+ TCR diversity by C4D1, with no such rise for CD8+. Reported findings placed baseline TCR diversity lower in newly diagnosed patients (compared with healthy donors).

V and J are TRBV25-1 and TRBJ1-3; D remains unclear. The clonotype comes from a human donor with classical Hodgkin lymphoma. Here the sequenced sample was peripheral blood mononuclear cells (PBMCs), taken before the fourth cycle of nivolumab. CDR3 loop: CASSAPTRGNTIYF. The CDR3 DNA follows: TGTGCCAGCAGTGCCCCCACCAGGGGAAACACCATATATTTT.